This paragraph reports one TCR beta chain. The sample is drawn from a study of blood T cell repertoires in COVID-19. At the level of the study: Material from acute and convalescent COVID-19 was sourced from the United States, Italy and Spain. Sample material is recorded as cDNA or gDNA derived from T cells, B-cell-depleted T cells, or PBMCs.

Patients in Seattle were enrolled during active infection, then followed longitudinally. The ends lost 4 bases at V and 5 bases at J; junction bases unmatched: 13. The CDR3 runs to 16 residues. CDR1 is SGHTA and CDR2 is FQGNSA in the germline V gene. Methods used by the authors: Reference gene primer amplification gave nucleated cell count estimates. Sequencing used immunoSEQ multiplex PCR; TCRdb keeps in-frame clones, though not all of them. Clone size and the V and J calls come from that table; the DNA yielded D and trimming. The sample has approximately 53,000 clones, around 90% seen once. The source material was peripheral blood. The source of this sequence is a woman of 80 years or more with COVID-19, enrolled during active disease. The chain has TRBV7-2 and TRBJ2-7, with 8 bases lining up with TRBD2. This CDR3 is CASSSSRGGPTHEQYF. The DNA of the CDR3 is TGTGCCAGCAGCTCGTCGCGCGGGGGGCCTACCCACGAGCAGTACTTC.